The T cell receptor (beta chain) described here comes from a study of control samples from healthy donors and cancer patients. Germline loops: CDR1 MGHRA, CDR2 YSYEKL. The CDR3 runs 19 residues. V was pared by 4 bases and J by 1 base, with 13 bases of the junction left unmatched. Method: immunoSEQ multiplex PCR; TCRdb's copy keeps in-frame clones and lacks some. The sample holds approximately 140,000 clones, approximately 91% seen once. The TCR comes from a woman between 25 and 40 years old in good health. The gene calls are TRBV4-1 and TRBJ2-4, with TRBD2 identical over 10 bases. The sequencing sample was made of blood. CDR3 sequence reads: CASSPREREGSWAKNIQYF. For the CDR3, the DNA is TGCGCCAGCAGCCCCCGAGAGCGGGAGGGCTCCTGGGCCAAAAACATTCAGTACTTC.